The clone carrying this TCR beta chain has only a few counts. What it binds is unknown. The CDR3 is 15 residues long. V was cut by 5 bases and J by 3 bases, with 17 bases left in between. Sample-barcoded 5' priming and a J-beta primer mix drove a second PCR of roughly 6 to 12 cycles. TCRdb fed the 5' RACE reads into MiXCR, producing one record per CDR3 protein. The table includes some 1.4 million distinct CDR3 sequences, about 40% detected once. The authors isolated at least 7 million PBMCs per sample. With each sample, at least 5 micrograms of total RNA were extracted. This sample is drawn from a study of blood T cells in healthy people across ages. Study findings and constraints: Among long-lived donors, naive CD4+ cells were more numerous and diversity higher than in aged donors.

V is TRBV12-3 or TRBV12-4 and J is TRBJ2-7; D tentatively fits TRBD1 or TRBD2 (6 bases each). Sequences were obtained from blood. This receptor was obtained from a woman in her late teens or twenties in good health. The CDR3 bases are TGTGCCAGCAGTGCGTTAGGGGGAGGAAACTACGAGCAGTACTTC. It is translated as CASSALGGGNYEQYF.